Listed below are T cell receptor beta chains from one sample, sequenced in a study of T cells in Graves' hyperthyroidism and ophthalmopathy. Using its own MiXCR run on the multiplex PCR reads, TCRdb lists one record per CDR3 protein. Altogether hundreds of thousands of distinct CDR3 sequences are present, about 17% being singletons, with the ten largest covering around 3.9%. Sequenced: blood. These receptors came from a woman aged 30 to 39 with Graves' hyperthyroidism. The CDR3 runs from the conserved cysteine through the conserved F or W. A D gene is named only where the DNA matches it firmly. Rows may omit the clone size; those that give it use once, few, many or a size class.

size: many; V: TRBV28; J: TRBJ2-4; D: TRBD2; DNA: TGTGCCAGCAGTTTAGCGGGACTAGTATCGTACTTC; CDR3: CASSLAGLVSYF
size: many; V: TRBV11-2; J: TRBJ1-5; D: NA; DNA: TGTGCCAGCAGCGAAGACAGGTCGACCCAGCATTTT; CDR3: CASSEDRSTQHF
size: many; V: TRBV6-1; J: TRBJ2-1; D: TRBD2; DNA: TGTGCCAGCAGTGGGGTAGGACTAGCGGGACCCAAAGGAGGCCATGAGCAGTTCTTC; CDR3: CASSGVGLAGPKGGHEQFF
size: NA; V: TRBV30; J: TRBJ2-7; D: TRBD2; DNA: TGTGCCTGTACTAGCGGGAGGGCCCTCGAGCAGTACTTC; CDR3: CACTSGRALEQYF
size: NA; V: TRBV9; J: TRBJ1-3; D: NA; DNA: TGTGCCAGCAGCGTCGGGTTAGGCTCTGGAAACACCATATATTTT; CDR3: CASSVGLGSGNTIYF
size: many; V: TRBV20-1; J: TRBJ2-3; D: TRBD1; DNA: TGCAGTAGATCCGGGACAGGGGGTTTCACAGATACGCAGTATTTT; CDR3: CSRSGTGGFTDTQYF
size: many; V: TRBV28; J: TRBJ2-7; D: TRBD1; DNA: TGTGCCAGCAGTTTTGGGGACAGGGGGTTCGAGCAGTACTTC; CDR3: CASSFGDRGFEQYF
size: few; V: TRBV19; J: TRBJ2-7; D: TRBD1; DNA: TGTGCCAGTAGTACCGACAGGGGGAAGTACGAGCAGTACTTC; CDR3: CASSTDRGKYEQYF
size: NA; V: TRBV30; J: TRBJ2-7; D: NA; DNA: TGTGCCTGGAGTGTACAATCCTACGAGCAGTACTTC; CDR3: CAWSVQSYEQYF
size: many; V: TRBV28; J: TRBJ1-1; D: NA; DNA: TGTGCCAGCAGTCTGAGAGGGGCGCCCCGAACTGTGGCGGAAGCTTTCTTT; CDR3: CASSLRGAPRTVAEAFF
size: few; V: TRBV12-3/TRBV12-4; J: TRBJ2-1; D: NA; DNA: TGTGCCAGCAGTTTAGGAGGTTTAGTTTGGAATGAGCAGTTCTTC; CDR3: CASSLGGLVWNEQFF
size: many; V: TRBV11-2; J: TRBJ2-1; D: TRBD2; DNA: TGTGCCAGCAGCTCGGGGACTAGCGGGAGTAGTTACAATGAGCAGTTCTTC; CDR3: CASSSGTSGSSYNEQFF
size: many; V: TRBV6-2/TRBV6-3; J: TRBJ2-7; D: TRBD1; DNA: TGTGCCAGCAGTGCCGGACAGGGCAAGCGGGAGCAGTACTTC; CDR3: CASSAGQGKREQYF
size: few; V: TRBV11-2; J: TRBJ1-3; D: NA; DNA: TGTGCCAGCAGCTTGTATCCCAGCTCTGGAAACACCATATATTTT; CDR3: CASSLYPSSGNTIYF
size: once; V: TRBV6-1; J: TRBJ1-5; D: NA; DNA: TGTGCCAGCAGTCAGATTCAGGGTCCCAATCAGCCCCGGCATTTT; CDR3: CASSQIQGPNQPRHF
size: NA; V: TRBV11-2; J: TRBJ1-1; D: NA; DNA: TGTGCCAGCAGCGACCACCCCACTGAAGCTTTCTTT; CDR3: CASSDHPTEAFF
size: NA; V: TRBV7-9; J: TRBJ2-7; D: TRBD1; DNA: TGTGCCAGCCTCTCTGGACAGGGCTACGAGCAGTACTTC; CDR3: CASLSGQGYEQYF
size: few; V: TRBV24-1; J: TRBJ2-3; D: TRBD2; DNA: TGTGCCACCAGTGATCTCTTTAGCGGGAGAGGGGCAGATACGCAGTATTTT; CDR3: CATSDLFSGRGADTQYF
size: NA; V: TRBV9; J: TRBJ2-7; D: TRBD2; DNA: TGTGCCAGCAGCTCTGGGGGGGGCTACGAGCAGTACTTC; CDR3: CASSSGGGYEQYF
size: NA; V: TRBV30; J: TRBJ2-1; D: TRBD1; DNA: TGTGCCTGGAGCTCCGGGACAGGGCTCGATGAGCAGTTCTTC; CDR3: CAWSSGTGLDEQFF
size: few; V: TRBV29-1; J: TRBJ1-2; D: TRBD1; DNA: TGCAGCGCCAGAGACAGGGACTATGGCTACACCTTC; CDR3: CSARDRDYGYTF
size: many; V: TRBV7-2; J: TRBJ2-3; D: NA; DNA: TGTGCCAGCAGCGTGCCAGGGGAAATCGATACGCAGTATTTT; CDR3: CASSVPGEIDTQYF
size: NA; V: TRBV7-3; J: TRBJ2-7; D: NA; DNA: TGTGCCAGCAGCCAGACACCCAACGAGCAGTACTTC; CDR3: CASSQTPNEQYF
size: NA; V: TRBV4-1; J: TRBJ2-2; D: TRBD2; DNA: TGCGCCACCAAGAGTAGCGGGAGACACGGGGAGCTGTTTTTT; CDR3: CATKSSGRHGELFF
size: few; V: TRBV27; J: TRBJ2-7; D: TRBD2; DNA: TGTGCCAGCAGTTTAAAAGGCGGGAGGGGGTACGAGCAGTACTTC; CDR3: CASSLKGGRGYEQYF
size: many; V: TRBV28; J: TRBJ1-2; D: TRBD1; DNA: TGTGCCAGCAGTTTATTGGGGACAGCCAGCTATGGCTACACCTTC; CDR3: CASSLLGTASYGYTF
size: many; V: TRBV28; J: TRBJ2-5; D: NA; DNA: TGTGCCAGCAGTTCCCACTGGCCCAAGACCCAGTACTTC; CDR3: CASSSHWPKTQYF
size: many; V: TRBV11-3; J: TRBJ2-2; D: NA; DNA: TGTGCCAGTCTGAACACCGGGGAGCTGTTTTTT; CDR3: CASLNTGELFF
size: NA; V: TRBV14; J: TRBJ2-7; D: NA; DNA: TGTGCCAGCAGCCAAGTGGCAGGGGTTTACGAGCAGTACTTC; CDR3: CASSQVAGVYEQYF
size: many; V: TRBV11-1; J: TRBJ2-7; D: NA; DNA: TGTGCCAGCAGCTCGTTAGTGGGGTCCTACGAGCAGTACTTC; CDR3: CASSSLVGSYEQYF
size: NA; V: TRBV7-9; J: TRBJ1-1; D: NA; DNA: TGTGCCAGCAGCTTAGCGGTTTCGGGCAGGGGAGGCCCTGAAGCTTTCTTT; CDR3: CASSLAVSGRGGPEAFF
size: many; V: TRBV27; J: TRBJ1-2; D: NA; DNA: TGTGCCAGCAGTTCCACAGGGTATGGCTACACCTTC; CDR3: CASSSTGYGYTF
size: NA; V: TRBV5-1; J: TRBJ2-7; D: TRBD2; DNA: TGCGCCAGCAGCTTGGGGACTAGCAGGTCCTACGAGCAGTACTTC; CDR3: CASSLGTSRSYEQYF
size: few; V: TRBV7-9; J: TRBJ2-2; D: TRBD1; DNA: TGTGCCAGCAGCCCGGGACAGCACACCGGGGAGCTGTTTTTT; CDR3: CASSPGQHTGELFF
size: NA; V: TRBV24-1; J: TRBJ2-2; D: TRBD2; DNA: TGTGCCACCAGTACGCTAGCGGGGTTTGACACCGGGGAGCTGTTTTTT; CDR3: CATSTLAGFDTGELFF
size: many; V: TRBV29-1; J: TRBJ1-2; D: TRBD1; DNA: TGCAGCGTGGCCGGGACAGGAGTTAACTATGGCTACACCTTC; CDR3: CSVAGTGVNYGYTF
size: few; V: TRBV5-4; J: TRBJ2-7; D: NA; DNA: TGTGCCAGCAGCACTGAAGGGCGGGAGCAGTACTTC; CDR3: CASSTEGREQYF
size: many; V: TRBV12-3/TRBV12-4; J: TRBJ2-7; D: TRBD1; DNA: TGTGCCAGCACCCCGGGACAGGGGTACGAGCAGTACTTC; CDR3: CASTPGQGYEQYF